One and the same sample provided the 25 T cell receptor beta chains below, sequenced in a study of T cells in Graves' hyperthyroidism and ophthalmopathy. Researchers amplified the TCR beta CDR3 regions from RNA transcripts. The HTBI primer set was used in a first-round RT-PCR of the TCR CDR3. Each CDR3 protein gets one entry after TCRdb re-called the multiplex PCR reads with MiXCR. The sample records under 350,000 distinct CDR3 sequences, about 15% being singletons. The sample consisted of blood. Receptors were obtained from a woman aged 60 to 75 with Graves' ophthalmopathy.

This clonotype was seen at least ten times. As DNA, the CDR3 is TGTGCCAGCAGTACGGACGGCCCCTACGAGCAGTACTTC. Residues: CASSTDGPYEQYF. The chain is built from TRBV12-3 or TRBV12-4 and TRBJ2-7; D unclear. The V end lost 5 bases, the J end lost 2 bases, and 10 bases lay between the germline ends. The CDR3 sequence is 13 residues long.

This clonotype was recorded at least ten times. The chain combines TRBV18 with TRBJ1-2; a possible D gene is TRBD1 (5 bases). CDR1 is KGHSH and CDR2 is LQKENI in the germline V gene. Deletions cut 3 bases from V and 8 bases from J, with 16 bases between. The CDR3 loop spans 14 amino acids. CDR3 protein: CASSPHRLEGGYTF. DNA of the CDR3: TGTGCCAGCTCACCGCACCGGCTCGAGGGGGGCTACACCTTC.

Ten or more counts support this clonotype. This chain links TRBV3-1 with TRBJ2-7; D gene uncertain. Per the germline V gene, CDR1 is LGHDT and CDR2 is YNNKEL (reference sequence). V was trimmed by 1 base and J by 0 bases, leaving 10 bases between them. The CDR3 consists of 15 residues. The CDR3 protein is CASSQVWDSSYEQYF. CDR3 DNA sequence: TGTGCCAGCAGCCAAGTGTGGGATAGCTCCTACGAGCAGTACTTC.

This clonotype was observed a few times. The chain has TRBV6-1 and TRBJ1-2; tentative D call: TRBD1 (6 bases). CDR1 and CDR2 from the germline V gene are MNHNS and SASEGT. The V gene lost 6 bases and the J gene lost 2 bases, with 16 bases spanning the gap. This CDR3 is 15 amino acids long. CDR3 bases: TGTGCCAGCAGGGCCCGGGACATCGCGAACTATGGCTACACCTTC. Translating gives CASRARDIANYGYTF.

The V and J genes are TRBV7-2 and TRBJ1-5; TRBD1 matches at 10 bases. Germline V gene sequence: CDR1 SGHTA, CDR2 FQGNSA. The CDR3 has 15 amino acids. Trimming took 10 bases from V and 4 from J; bases not matched to a gene: 10. CDR3 loop: CATTDRGNWNQPQHF. In nucleotides, the CDR3 is TGTGCCACCACGGACAGGGGGAATTGGAATCAGCCCCAGCATTTT.

This clonotype appeared many times. The J gene is TRBJ2-7, the V gene TRBV10-3, with D possibly TRBD1 on 5 matching bases. V lost 0 bases and J 6 bases, leaving 15 bases between the germline ends. Germline CDR1 reads ENHRY; CDR2 reads SYGVKD. CDR3 size: 15 residues. CDR3 nucleotide sequence: TGTGCCATCAGTGAGTCGATGGCAGGGCCAAGCGAGCAGTACTTC. This sequence encodes CAISESMAGPSEQYF.

The gene calls are TRBV4-3 and TRBJ2-3; no firm D call. Between the trimmed V and J ends, which lost 5 bases and 0 bases, there was a span of 9 bases. CDR3 length: 14 amino acids. CDR1 is LGHNA, CDR2 YSLEER, per germline. CDR3 bases: TGCGCCAGCAGCACCTCTCCCAGCACAGATACGCAGTATTTT. Protein: CASSTSPSTDTQYF.

This clonotype was detected ten times or more. This chain's CDR3 is CASSRFGTGLDSEAFF. The CDR3 DNA follows: TGTGCCAGCAGCAGATTTGGGACAGGGCTGGACTCTGAAGCTTTCTTT. The genes are TRBV6-2 or TRBV6-3 and TRBJ1-1; 9 nucleotides line up with TRBD1. The CDR3 is 16 residues long. V gave up 6 bases and J gave up 6 bases; unmatched junction bases: 14. The germline gives CDR1 MNHEY, CDR2 SVGEGT.

There are many counts of this clonotype. The rearrangement uses TRBV11-2 and TRBJ2-4, with 8 bases identical to TRBD2. J was trimmed by 5 bases and V by 3 bases; bases with no gene match: 6. Germline CDR1 and CDR2: SGHAT and FQNNGV. The CDR3 spans 15 residues. In DNA form, the CDR3 reads TGTGCCAGCAGCTTCAGGGACGGGAGGGAAAACATTCAGTACTTC. As protein: CASSFRDGRENIQYF.

This clonotype appeared many times. The genes are TRBV5-1 and TRBJ1-1; 7 bases agree with TRBD1. The CDR3 covers 14 residues. Germline CDR1 SGHRS, CDR2 YFSETQ. V shed 3 bases, J shed 2 bases, and the junction held 4 bases outside the gene matches. CDR3 bases: TGCGCCAGCAGCTCGACAGGGCGTAACACTGAAGCTTTCTTT. Its translation is CASSSTGRNTEAFF.

This clonotype was detected many times. The chain has TRBV7-3 and TRBJ2-1; D gene uncertain. Germline CDR1 SGHTA, CDR2 FQGTGA. Between the trimmed V and J ends, which lost 3 bases and 4 bases, there was a span of 7 bases. CDR3 size: 13 residues. The CDR3 coding sequence is TGTGCCAGCAGCTTGTCCTATTACAATGAGCAGTTCTTC. Residues: CASSLSYYNEQFF.

This clonotype occurred a few times. V is TRBV5-1 and J is TRBJ2-7, with D tentatively TRBD1 (5 bases). The CDR3 sequence is 14 residues long. Between the trimmed V and J ends, which lost 0 bases and 3 bases, there was a span of 10 bases. In germline, CDR1 is SGHRS, CDR2 YFSETQ. CDR3 DNA sequence: TGCGCCAGCAGCTTGGCGGCAGGGAACTACGAGCAGTACTTC. Residues: CASSLAAGNYEQYF.

The V gene is TRBV19, the J gene TRBJ2-6, with D uncertain. CDR1 is LNHDA, CDR2 SQIVND, per germline (reference sequence). The V end was cut by 8 bases, the J end by 4 bases, with 15 bases between. The CDR3 totals 15 residues. CDR3 sequence reads: CASQAVSAGANVLTF. As DNA, the CDR3 is TGTGCCAGTCAGGCGGTCTCGGCCGGGGCCAACGTCCTGACTTTC. The variable domain in full, with the rest retrieved from reference TRBV19 and TRBJ2-6, is DGGITQSPKYLFRKEGQNVTLSCEQNLNHDAMYWYRQDPGQGLRLIYYSQIVNDFQKGDIAEGYSVSREKKESFPLTVTSAQKNPTAFYLCASQAVSAGANVLTFGAGSRLTVL.

The sample holds many counts of this clonotype. J is TRBJ2-7 and V is TRBV18, with TRBD2 as a possible D gene (5 bases). This CDR3 spans 14 amino acids. CDR1 and CDR2 from the germline V gene are KGHSH and LQKENI. V was shortened by 5 bases and J by 7 bases, with 18 bases between the two germline ends. CDR3 amino acids: CASSTDSHAPEQYF. CDR3 nucleotides: TGTGCCAGCTCAACGGACTCTCATGCGCCGGAGCAGTACTTC. Full variable domain (outside the CDR3, taken from reference TRBV18 and TRBJ2-7): NAGVMQNPRHLVRRRGQEARLRCSPMKGHSHVYWYRQLPEEGLKFMVYLQKENIIDESGMPKERFSAEFPKEGPSILRIQQVVRGDSAAYFCASSTDSHAPEQYFGPGTRLTVT.

The J gene is TRBJ2-7, the V gene TRBV4-1; D might be TRBD1 or TRBD2, each matching 6 bases. Between the trimmed V and J ends, which lost 3 bases and 2 bases, there was a span of 17 bases. The CDR3 runs to 16 residues. CDR1 is MGHRA, CDR2 YSYEKL, per germline. The CDR3 DNA is TGCGCCAGCAGCCAGGGGGGCGGCGGCCGTCCCTACGAGCAGTACTTC. As protein: CASSQGGGGRPYEQYF.

This clonotype was seen at least ten times. The gene calls are TRBV18 and TRBJ1-6; possibly TRBD1 for D (6 bases). This CDR3 has 14 residues. V gave up 3 bases and J gave up 7 bases, with 10 bases separating them. Germline V CDR1 and CDR2: KGHSH, LQKENI. The chain's CDR3 is CASSPDRTNSPLHF. CDR3 DNA: TGTGCCAGCTCACCGGACAGAACAAATTCACCCCTCCACTTT.

This clonotype was picked up a small number of times. This rearrangement joins TRBV19 to TRBJ1-2; D unresolved. Germline V gives CDR1 LNHDA, CDR2 SQIVND (reference sequence). This CDR3 has 15 residues. V lost 3 bases and J 2 bases, leaving 13 bases between the germline ends. The CDR3: CASSIPGAANYGYTF. Written as DNA, the CDR3 is TGTGCCAGTAGTATCCCGGGAGCAGCCAACTATGGCTACACCTTC.

This clonotype was recorded at least ten times. The chain joins TRBV20-1 to TRBJ2-2; D might be TRBD2 (6 bases). The CDR3 spans 13 residues. V lost 2 bases to trimming and J lost 4 bases, with 8 bases between them. From germline, CDR1 is DFQATT and CDR2 SNEGSKA (reference sequence). The CDR3 spells CSARWGVTGELFF. In nucleotides, the CDR3 is TGCAGTGCTAGATGGGGGGTCACCGGGGAGCTGTTTTTT.

This clonotype was counted between two and nine times. The chain is built from TRBV4-3 and TRBJ1-1, with D possibly TRBD1 on 5 matching bases. With 4 bases removed from V and 10 bases from J, the gap between germline ends came to 25 bases. This CDR3 has 16 residues. CDR1 and CDR2 from the germline V gene are LGHNA and YSLEER. CDR3 sequence (DNA): TGCGCCAGCAGCCCCCTAAGTGGAGGGGATGATATTGTAGCTTTCTTT. It yields the protein CASSPLSGGDDIVAFF.

This clonotype was counted ten times or more. CDR3 sequence (DNA): TGTGCCAGCAGCCCTCTAGCGGGAGAGACCACCGGGGAGCTGTTTTTT. This gives the protein CASSPLAGETTGELFF. The J gene is TRBJ2-2, the V gene TRBV3-1; TRBD2 aligns across 10 bases. Trimming at V came to 4 bases and at J to 4 bases, leaving 6 bases not matched to a gene. The CDR3 is 16 residues long. CDR1 LGHDT and CDR2 YNNKEL come from the germline V gene (reference sequence).

This clonotype was picked up many times. The chain joins TRBV11-3 to TRBJ2-1; 8 nucleotides match TRBD1. The CDR3 spans 14 residues. Trimming removed 5 bases from V and 9 bases from J; junction bases left unmatched: 9. Germline CDR1 reads SGHNT; CDR2 reads YENEEA. CDR3 protein: CASSAQGEDGEQFF. In DNA, the CDR3 is TGTGCCAGCAGCGCACAGGGGGAGGATGGTGAGCAGTTCTTC.

This clonotype was detected ten times or more. The rearrangement links TRBV11-1 to TRBJ1-1; D gene ambiguous. V lost 5 bases to trimming and J lost 0 bases, with 7 bases between them. This CDR3 is 13 amino acids long. Germline CDR1 reads SGHAT; CDR2 reads FQDESV (reference sequence). CDR3 in DNA: TGTGCCAGCAGCGCCGGTTTGAACACTGAAGCTTTCTTT. Amino acids: CASSAGLNTEAFF.

The rearrangement joins TRBV7-2 to TRBJ1-6; possibly TRBD1 for D (6 bases). CDR3 size: 15 residues. Per the germline V gene, CDR1 is SGHTA and CDR2 is FQGNSA. Deletions cut 1 base from V and 7 bases from J, with 11 bases between. CDR3 residues: CASSLVRGANSPLHF. CDR3 in DNA: TGTGCCAGCAGCTTAGTACGGGGGGCGAATTCACCCCTCCACTTT.

This clonotype was seen ten or more times. The gene calls are TRBV6-2 or TRBV6-3 and TRBJ2-5; possible D gene TRBD2, 6 bases. Germline CDR1 and CDR2: MNHEY and SVGEGT. CDR3 length equals 14 residues. Trimming removed 8 bases from V and 5 bases from J, with 18 bases in between. In DNA form, the CDR3 reads TGTGCCAGCCATACACCGGGGGTCGGGGAGACCCAGTACTTC. Translated: CASHTPGVGETQYF.

This clonotype was recorded many times. This rearrangement joins TRBV6-1 to TRBJ1-2; 12 positions agree with TRBD1. This CDR3 spans 15 amino acids. Looked up from germline, CDR1 is MNHNS and CDR2 is SASEGT. After removal of 6 bases from V and 5 bases from J, the junction contained 7 bases not matched to a gene. This chain's CDR3 is CASSPGTGGSYGYTF. The CDR3 region has the DNA TGTGCCAGCAGCCCCGGGACAGGGGGCAGTTATGGCTACACCTTC.